The 21 T cell receptor beta chains listed next were all sequenced from one sample in a study of identical twins (TCRdb year 2016). Library construction relied on 5' RACE. The sequencer was an Illumina HiSeq 2000. TCRdb reanalyzed the raw reads on its own, using fastp at Q25 for trimming and MiXCR for clone calling, and kept in-frame beta chains. Rows with a matching CDR3 protein are joined into one entry that keeps the most common DNA and genes. The sample profile shows approximately 210,000 distinct CDR3 sequences; around 15% of them were found once. Clones ranked in the top ten supply roughly two fifths of the sample. These data were also reused for a study on T cells expressing NK-cell markers.

The sample taken for sequencing was CD8+ T cells sorted from blood. Source of these receptors: a woman younger than 30 in good health.

The chain joins TRBV7-6 to TRBJ2-7; D unresolved. Trimming left V 1 base short and J 3 bases short, with 10 bases between. This CDR3 is 14 amino acids long. The germline V gene has CDR1 SGHVS and CDR2 FNYEAQ. The CDR3 reads CASSLDPQYYEQYF. CDR3 sequence (DNA): TGTGCCAGCAGCTTAGACCCGCAGTACTACGAGCAGTACTTC.

The CDR3 nucleotides read TGTGCCAGCAGCTCCGGATCTGGAGGGCGGGAGACCCAGTACTTC. It is translated as CASSSGSGGRETQYF. The chain carries TRBV7-2 and TRBJ2-5, with D possibly being TRBD2 (6 bases). The germline V gene has CDR1 SGHTA and CDR2 FQGNSA. V lost 4 bases and J 5 bases, leaving 17 bases between the germline ends. This CDR3 comprises 15 residues.

V gene TRBV4-1 combines with J gene TRBJ2-1; D gene unclear. This CDR3 is built from 14 residues. CDR1 MGHRA and CDR2 YSYEKL come from the germline V gene. Trimming stripped 0 bases from V and 7 bases from J, with 10 bases between. In DNA, the CDR3 is TGCGCCAGCAGCCAAGATCCAAAGAAGAATGAGCAGTTCTTC. Protein: CASSQDPKKNEQFF.

The chain couples TRBV6-5 to TRBJ2-7; the D is unclear. The V gene lost 5 bases and the J gene lost 6 bases, with 8 bases spanning the gap. Germline values: CDR1 MNHEY, CDR2 SVGAGI. This CDR3 contains 11 residues. Written as DNA, the CDR3 is TGTGCCAGCAGTCCCCCCCCCGAGCAGTACTTC. This codes for CASSPPPEQYF.

The table lists this clonotype with many counts. The chain links TRBV12-3 or TRBV12-4 to TRBJ2-7; TRBD2 matches at 8 bases. V was pared by 7 bases and J by 7 bases, with 9 bases of the junction left unmatched. This CDR3 region has 13 residues. The CDR3, as DNA: TGTGCCAGCACCCCCGGGACTAGATCAGAGCAGTACTTC. It yields the protein CASTPGTRSEQYF.

The chain joins TRBV28 to TRBJ2-7, with D maybe TRBD1 (6 bases). The V gene's germline CDR1 is MDHEN and CDR2 SYDVKM. The CDR3 extends over 14 amino acids. V was pared by 6 bases and J by 6 bases, with 18 bases between. This CDR3 is CASSLGQLRGEQYF. The CDR3, as DNA: TGTGCCAGCAGCCTCGGACAGCTTCGGGGCGAGCAGTACTTC.

The V call is TRBV7-6, the J call TRBJ2-5; 10 bases map to TRBD1. Germline-derived CDR1 and CDR2 are SGHVS and FNYEAQ. V was clipped by 5 bases and J by 2 bases; unmatched bases: 11. CDR3 length: 17 amino acids. The CDR3 region has the DNA TGTGCCAGCAGCCTGGGACAGGGGTACCTGGGGCAAGAGACCCAGTACTTC. Its protein product is CASSLGQGYLGQETQYF.

CDR3 amino acids: CASSSALSTQYF. The CDR3 DNA sequence: TGTGCCAGCAGCTCCGCCCTAAGTACGCAGTATTTT. The rearrangement joins TRBV11-2 to TRBJ2-3; D unclear. The CDR3 is 12 amino acids. V gave up 4 bases and J gave up 8 bases, with 10 bases separating them. Germline assignment: CDR1 SGHAT and CDR2 FQNNGV.

This clonotype was picked up a small number of times. This chain joins TRBV7-9 and TRBJ2-3; D is uncertain. CDR1 is SEHNR and CDR2 is FQNEAQ in the germline V gene (reference sequence). The CDR3 sequence is 14 residues long. V shed 5 bases and J shed 0 bases, with 9 bases lying between them. The CDR3 DNA sequence: TGTGCCAGCAGCGCTTCCTCAAGCACAGATACGCAGTATTTT. As protein: CASSASSSTDTQYF.

The gene calls are TRBV5-1 and TRBJ1-1, with D possibly matching TRBD1 (5 bases). Per the germline V gene, CDR1 is SGHRS and CDR2 is YFSETQ. V was trimmed by 3 bases and J by 2 bases, leaving 11 bases between them. The CDR3 consists of 14 residues. The CDR3 protein is CASSWSGGNTEAFF. DNA for the CDR3: TGCGCCAGCAGCTGGTCCGGGGGTAACACTGAAGCTTTCTTT.

As to this clonotype: The junction and the germline gene differ at one end; a read error may be behind it. This chain connects TRBV27 to TRBJ2-1; 10 nucleotides align to TRBD2. CDR3 size: 15 residues. Germline CDR1 and CDR2: MNHEY and SMNVEV (reference sequence). CDR3 sequence reads: CPSSFRSGRNNEQFF. CDR3 DNA sequence: TGTCCCAGCAGTTTTCGTAGCGGGAGGAACAATGAGCAGTTCTTC.

The gene calls are TRBV19 and TRBJ1-5; D might be TRBD1 (5 bases). The CDR3 has 15 amino acids. Germline V gene lookup returns CDR1 LNHDA and CDR2 SQIVND (reference sequence). The V gene lost 5 bases and the J gene lost 0 bases, with 11 bases spanning the gap. CDR3 sequence reads: CASSLIRASNQPQHF. DNA of the CDR3: TGTGCCAGTAGTCTTATCAGGGCTAGCAATCAGCCCCAGCATTTT.

This clonotype was seen a few times. The CDR3 ends on some other residue instead of the conserved phenylalanine or tryptophan, so this is likely a read error. The DNA is left out, because the CDR3 cannot be placed on it with certainty; the CDR3 is given as TCRdb lists it. The chain recombines TRBV7-6 with TRBJ1-2; the table's D call of TRBD1 was not tested on the DNA. Per germline, CDR1 SGHVS and CDR2 FNYEAQ. 12 amino acids form the CDR3, both terminal residues included. The CDR3 here is CASSYGGGMQKM.

This chain links TRBV3-1 with TRBJ2-1; TRBD2 agrees at 11 bases. After removal of 0 bases from V and 4 bases from J, the junction contained 11 bases not matched to a gene. The CDR3 runs 19 residues. Germline V gene data show CDR1 as LGHDT and CDR2 as YNNKEL (reference sequence). Here the CDR3 DNA reads TGTGCCAGCAGCCAAGACGGACTAGCGGGTTTACGACGTTACAATGAGCAGTTCTTC. This sequence encodes CASSQDGLAGLRRYNEQFF.

The chain joins TRBV12-3 or TRBV12-4 to TRBJ1-2, with D possibly matching TRBD1 (5 bases). Trimming stripped 6 bases from V and 4 bases from J, with 15 bases between. The CDR3 extends over 14 amino acids. The CDR3: CASSSRQFFYGYTF. In nucleotides, the CDR3 is TGTGCCAGCAGCTCAAGACAGTTCTTCTATGGCTACACCTTC.

This clonotype was recorded many times. The V and J genes are TRBV5-1 and TRBJ2-1, with 11 bases identical to TRBD2. Germline V lookup: CDR1 SGHRS, CDR2 YFSETQ. The CDR3 totals 18 residues. J was trimmed by 10 bases and V by 4 bases; bases with no gene match: 19. CDR3 bases: TGCGCCAGCAGCCATCCTCCCCTCGGGCTAGCGGGGGGAAACGAGCAGTTCTTC. Residues: CASSHPPLGLAGGNEQFF.

The chain has TRBV7-8 and TRBJ2-7; D not certain. The CDR3 covers 12 residues. The germline gives CDR1 SGHVS, CDR2 FQNEAQ. Trimming removed 8 bases at V and 0 bases at J, with 8 bases between. The CDR3 here is CASLGSSYEQYF. The CDR3 region has the DNA TGTGCCAGCCTTGGCAGCTCCTACGAGCAGTACTTC.

This clonotype was observed a handful of times. The rearrangement uses TRBV11-3 and TRBJ2-1; TRBD1 matches at 7 bases. This CDR3 spans 14 amino acids. Germline values: CDR1 SGHNT, CDR2 YENEEA. V was clipped by 3 bases and J by 4 bases; unmatched bases: 3. The CDR3 loop reads CASSFETGYNEQFF. The CDR3 nucleotides read TGTGCCAGCAGCTTTGAGACAGGGTACAATGAGCAGTTCTTC.

The J gene is TRBJ1-1, the V gene TRBV7-6, with no clear D. Trimming took off 1 base at V and 8 bases at J, with 11 bases between the two ends. The CDR3 covers 13 residues. Per germline, CDR1 SGHVS and CDR2 FNYEAQ. This CDR3 is CASSLVGWQEAFF. CDR3 in DNA: TGTGCCAGCAGCTTAGTGGGATGGCAGGAAGCTTTCTTT. Using reference TRBV7-6 and TRBJ1-1 for the parts outside the CDR3, the full variable domain is GAGVSQSPRYKVTKRGQDVALRCDPISGHVSLYWYRQALGQGPEFLTYFNYEAQQDKSGLPNDRFSAERPEGSISTLTIQRTEQRDSAMYRCASSLVGWQEAFFGQGTRLTVV.

Many counts were recorded for this clonotype. The chain employs TRBV6-1 and TRBJ2-1; D might be TRBD2 (6 bases). Germline V gene lookup returns CDR1 MNHNS and CDR2 SASEGT. The CDR3 has 14 residues. The V and J ends lost 6 bases and 8 bases respectively, with 17 bases between them. CDR3 sequence: CASSLGLLGHEQFF. In nucleotides, the CDR3 is TGTGCCAGCAGCCTGGGACTGCTAGGCCATGAGCAGTTCTTC.

This clonotype occurred many times. The chain uses TRBV5-6 and TRBJ1-4, with 9 nucleotides matching TRBD1. V lost 4 bases to trimming and J lost 8 bases; unmatched junction nucleotides: 12. Germline V gene lookup returns CDR1 SGHDT and CDR2 YYEEEE. CDR3 length equals 16 residues. In DNA, the CDR3 is TGTGCCAGCAGCCTTACCGGGACAGGGAAGGAGGAAAAACTGTTTTTT. Translating it yields CASSLTGTGKEEKLFF.